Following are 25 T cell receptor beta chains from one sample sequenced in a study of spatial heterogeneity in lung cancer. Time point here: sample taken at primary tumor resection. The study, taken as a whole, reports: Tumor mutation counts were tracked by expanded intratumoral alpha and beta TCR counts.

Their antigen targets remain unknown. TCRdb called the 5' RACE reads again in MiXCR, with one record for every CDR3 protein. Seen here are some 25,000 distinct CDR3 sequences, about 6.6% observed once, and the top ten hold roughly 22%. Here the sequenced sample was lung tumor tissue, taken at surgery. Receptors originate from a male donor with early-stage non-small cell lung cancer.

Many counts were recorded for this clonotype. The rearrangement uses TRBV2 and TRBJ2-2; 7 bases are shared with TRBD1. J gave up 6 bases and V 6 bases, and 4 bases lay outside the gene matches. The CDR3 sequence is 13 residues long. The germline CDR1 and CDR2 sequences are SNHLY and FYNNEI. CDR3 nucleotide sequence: TGTGCCAGCAGGCCTCAGGGGGCCGGGGAGCTGTTTTTT. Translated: CASRPQGAGELFF.

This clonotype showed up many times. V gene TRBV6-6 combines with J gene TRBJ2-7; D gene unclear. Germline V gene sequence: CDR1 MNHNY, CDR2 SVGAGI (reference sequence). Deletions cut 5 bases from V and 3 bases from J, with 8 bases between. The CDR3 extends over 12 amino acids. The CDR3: CASSLDIYEQYF. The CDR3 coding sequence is TGTGCCAGCAGTCTCGACATCTACGAGCAGTACTTC.

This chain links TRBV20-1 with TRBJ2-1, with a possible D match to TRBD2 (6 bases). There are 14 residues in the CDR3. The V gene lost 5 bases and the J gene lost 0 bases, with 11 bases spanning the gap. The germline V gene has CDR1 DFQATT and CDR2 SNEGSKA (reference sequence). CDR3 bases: TGCAGTGCTTGGGACTTCAGCTCCTACAATGAGCAGTTCTTC. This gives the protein CSAWDFSSYNEQFF.

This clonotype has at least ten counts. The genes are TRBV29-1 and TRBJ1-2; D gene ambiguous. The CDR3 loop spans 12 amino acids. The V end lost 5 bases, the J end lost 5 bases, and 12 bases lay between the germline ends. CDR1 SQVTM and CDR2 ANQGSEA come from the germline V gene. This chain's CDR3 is CSVTDRFYGYTF. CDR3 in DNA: TGCAGCGTTACTGATCGATTTTATGGCTACACCTTC.

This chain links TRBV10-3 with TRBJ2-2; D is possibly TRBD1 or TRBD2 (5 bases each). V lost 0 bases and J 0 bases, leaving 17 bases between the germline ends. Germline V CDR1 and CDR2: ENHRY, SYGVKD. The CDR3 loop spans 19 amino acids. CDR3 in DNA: TGTGCCATCAGTGAGTCTGGAGGACACATAACATCGAACACCGGGGAGCTGTTTTTT. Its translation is CAISESGGHITSNTGELFF.

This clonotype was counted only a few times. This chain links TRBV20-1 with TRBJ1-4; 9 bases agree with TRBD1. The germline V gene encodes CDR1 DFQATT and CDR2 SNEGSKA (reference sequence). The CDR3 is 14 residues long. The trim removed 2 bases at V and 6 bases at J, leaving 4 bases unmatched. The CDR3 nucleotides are TGCAGTGCTAGATACAGGGGGCGGGATGAAAAACTGTTTTTT. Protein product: CSARYRGRDEKLFF.

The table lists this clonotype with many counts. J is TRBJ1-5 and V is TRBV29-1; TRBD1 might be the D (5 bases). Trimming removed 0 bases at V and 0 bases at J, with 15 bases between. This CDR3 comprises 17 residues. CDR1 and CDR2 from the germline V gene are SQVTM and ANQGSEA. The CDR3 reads CSVEDRDRGGSNQPQHF. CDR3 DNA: TGCAGCGTTGAAGATAGGGACCGTGGGGGTAGCAATCAGCCCCAGCATTTT.

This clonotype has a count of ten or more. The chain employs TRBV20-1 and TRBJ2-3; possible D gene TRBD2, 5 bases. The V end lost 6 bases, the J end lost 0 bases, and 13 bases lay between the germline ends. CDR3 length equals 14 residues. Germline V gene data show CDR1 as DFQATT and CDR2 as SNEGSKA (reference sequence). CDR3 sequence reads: CSARGRPSTDTQYF. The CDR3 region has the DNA TGCAGTGCCCGAGGGCGTCCGAGCACAGATACGCAGTATTTT.

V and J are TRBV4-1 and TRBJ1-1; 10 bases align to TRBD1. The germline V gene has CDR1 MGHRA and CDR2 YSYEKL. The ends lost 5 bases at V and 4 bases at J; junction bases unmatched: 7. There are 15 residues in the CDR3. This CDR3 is CASSFADRGGTEAFF. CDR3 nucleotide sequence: TGCGCCAGCAGCTTCGCGGACAGGGGGGGCACTGAAGCTTTCTTT.

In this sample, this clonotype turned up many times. The CDR3 loop is CASSPGPGNTIYF. The CDR3, as DNA: TGTGCCAGCAGCCCGGGACCTGGAAACACCATATATTTT. This chain links TRBV3-1 with TRBJ1-3; possible D gene TRBD1, 5 bases. The CDR3 covers 13 residues. V lost 4 bases and J 2 bases, leaving 6 bases between the germline ends. Per germline, CDR1 LGHDT and CDR2 YNNKEL (reference sequence).

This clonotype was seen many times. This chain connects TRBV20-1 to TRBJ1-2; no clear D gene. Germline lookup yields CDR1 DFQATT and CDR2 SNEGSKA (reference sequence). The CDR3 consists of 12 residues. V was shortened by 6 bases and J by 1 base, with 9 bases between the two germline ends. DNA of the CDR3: TGCAGTGCCCCGACGGATAACTATGGCTACACCTTC. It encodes CSAPTDNYGYTF.

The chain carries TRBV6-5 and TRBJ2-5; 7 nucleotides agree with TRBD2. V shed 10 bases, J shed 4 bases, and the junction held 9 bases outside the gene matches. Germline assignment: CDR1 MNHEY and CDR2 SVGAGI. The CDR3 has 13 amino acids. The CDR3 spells CAIRASGGETQYF. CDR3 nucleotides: TGTGCCATCCGAGCTAGCGGAGGAGAGACCCAGTACTTC.

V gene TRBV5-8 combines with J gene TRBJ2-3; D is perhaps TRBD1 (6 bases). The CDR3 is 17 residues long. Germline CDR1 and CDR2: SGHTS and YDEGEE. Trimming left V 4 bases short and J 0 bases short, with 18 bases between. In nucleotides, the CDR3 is TGTGCCAGCAGCAAGGGAACAGGGCTCCATAGCACAGATACGCAGTATTTT. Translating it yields CASSKGTGLHSTDTQYF.

The CDR3 region is CASSQDLAGGQETQYF. The CDR3, as DNA: TGTGCCAGCAGCCAAGATCTAGCGGGGGGGCAAGAGACCCAGTACTTC. The V and J genes are TRBV4-2 and TRBJ2-5, with 12 bases lining up with TRBD2. This CDR3 contains 16 residues. Germline trimming cut 0 bases from V and 2 bases from J; bases unmatched to any gene: 1. CDR1 is LGHNA, CDR2 YNFKEQ, per germline.

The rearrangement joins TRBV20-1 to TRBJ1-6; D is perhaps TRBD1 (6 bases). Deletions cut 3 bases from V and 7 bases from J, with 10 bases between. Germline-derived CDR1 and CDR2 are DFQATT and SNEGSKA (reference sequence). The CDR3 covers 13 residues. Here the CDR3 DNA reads TGCAGTGCTAGTCAGGGGATGAATTCACCCCTCCACTTT. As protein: CSASQGMNSPLHF.

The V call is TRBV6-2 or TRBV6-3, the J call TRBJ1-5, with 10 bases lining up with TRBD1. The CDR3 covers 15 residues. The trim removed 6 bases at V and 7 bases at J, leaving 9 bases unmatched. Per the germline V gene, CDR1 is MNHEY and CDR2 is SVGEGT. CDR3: CASSPGTGVYQPQHF. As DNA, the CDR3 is TGTGCCAGCAGCCCTGGGACAGGGGTATACCAGCCCCAGCATTTT.

This CDR3 is CASGADYNEQFF. The DNA of the CDR3 is TGTGCCAGCGGGGCAGATTACAATGAGCAGTTCTTC. V gene TRBV7-2 combines with J gene TRBJ2-1, with D maybe TRBD1 (5 bases). Between the trimmed V and J ends, which lost 8 bases and 4 bases, there was a span of 9 bases. This CDR3 spans 12 amino acids. Germline V lookup: CDR1 SGHTA, CDR2 FQGNSA.

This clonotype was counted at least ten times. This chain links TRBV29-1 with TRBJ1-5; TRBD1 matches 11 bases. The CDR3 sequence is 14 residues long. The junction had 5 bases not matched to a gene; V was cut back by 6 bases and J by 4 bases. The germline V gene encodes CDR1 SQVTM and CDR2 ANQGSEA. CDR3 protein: CSVRGTGGNQPQHF. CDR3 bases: TGCAGCGTCCGTGGGACAGGGGGTAATCAGCCCCAGCATTTT. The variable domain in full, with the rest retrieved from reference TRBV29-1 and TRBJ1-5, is SAVISQKPSRDICQRGTSLTIQCQVDSQVTMMFWYRQQPGQSLTLIATANQGSEATYESGFVIDKFPISRPNLTFSTLTVSNMSPEDSSIYLCSVRGTGGNQPQHFGDGTRLSIL.

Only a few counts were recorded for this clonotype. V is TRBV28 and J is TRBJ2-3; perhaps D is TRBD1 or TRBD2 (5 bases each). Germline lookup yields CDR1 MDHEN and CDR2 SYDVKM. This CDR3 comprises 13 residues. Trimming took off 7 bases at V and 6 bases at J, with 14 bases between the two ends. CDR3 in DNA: TGTGCCAGCATTTCGGGGCCCAGGGATACGCAGTATTTT. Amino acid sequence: CASISGPRDTQYF.

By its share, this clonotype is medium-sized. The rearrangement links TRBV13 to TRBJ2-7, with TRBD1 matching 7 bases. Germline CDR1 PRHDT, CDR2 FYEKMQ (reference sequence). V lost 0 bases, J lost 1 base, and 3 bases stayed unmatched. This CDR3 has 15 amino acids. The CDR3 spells CASSLGGTASYEQYF. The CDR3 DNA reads TGTGCCAGCAGCTTAGGCGGGACAGCATCCTACGAGCAGTACTTC.

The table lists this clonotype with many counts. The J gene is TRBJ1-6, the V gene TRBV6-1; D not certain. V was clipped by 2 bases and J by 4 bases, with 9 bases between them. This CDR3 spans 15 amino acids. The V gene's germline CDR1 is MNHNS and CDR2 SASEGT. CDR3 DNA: TGTGCCAGCAGTGAACTGGGAGCATATAATTCACCCCTCCACTTT. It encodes CASSELGAYNSPLHF.

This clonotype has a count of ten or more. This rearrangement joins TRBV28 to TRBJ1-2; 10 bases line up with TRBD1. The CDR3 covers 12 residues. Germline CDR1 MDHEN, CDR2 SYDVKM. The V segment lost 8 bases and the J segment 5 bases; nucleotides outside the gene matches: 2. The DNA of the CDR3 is TGTGCCAGCGGGGACAGGGGATATGGCTACACCTTC. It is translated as CASGDRGYGYTF.

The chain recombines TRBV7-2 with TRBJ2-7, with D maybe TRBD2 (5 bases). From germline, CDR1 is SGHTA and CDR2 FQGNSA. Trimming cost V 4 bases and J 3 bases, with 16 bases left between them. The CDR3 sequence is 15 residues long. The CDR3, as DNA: TGTGCCAGCAGCTCCGGGGTGGGTGAGGGCTACGAGCAGTACTTC. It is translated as CASSSGVGEGYEQYF.

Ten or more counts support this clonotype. CDR3 nucleotide sequence: TGTGCCACCAGCAGATCCGACCCCGAAAAACTGTTTTTT. Encoded protein: CATSRSDPEKLFF. The J gene is TRBJ1-4, the V gene TRBV15; D call uncertain. CDR1 and CDR2 from the germline V gene are LNHNV and YYDKDF (reference sequence). The CDR3 consists of 13 residues. Trimming removed 2 bases from V and 8 bases from J, with 9 bases in between. The full variable domain, its missing parts supplied by reference TRBV15 and TRBJ1-4, is DAMVIQNPRYQVTQFGKPVTLSCSQTLNHNVMYWYQQKSSQAPKLLFHYYDKDFNNEADTPDNFQSRRPNTSFCFLDIRSPGLGDTAMYLCATSRSDPEKLFFGSGTQLSVL.

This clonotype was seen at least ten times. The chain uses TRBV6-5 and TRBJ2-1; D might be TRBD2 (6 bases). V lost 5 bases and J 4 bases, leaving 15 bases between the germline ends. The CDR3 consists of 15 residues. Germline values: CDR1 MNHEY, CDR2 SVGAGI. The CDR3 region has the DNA TGTGCCAGCAGTAATCCCGGGACTCTTTACAATGAGCAGTTCTTC. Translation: CASSNPGTLYNEQFF.